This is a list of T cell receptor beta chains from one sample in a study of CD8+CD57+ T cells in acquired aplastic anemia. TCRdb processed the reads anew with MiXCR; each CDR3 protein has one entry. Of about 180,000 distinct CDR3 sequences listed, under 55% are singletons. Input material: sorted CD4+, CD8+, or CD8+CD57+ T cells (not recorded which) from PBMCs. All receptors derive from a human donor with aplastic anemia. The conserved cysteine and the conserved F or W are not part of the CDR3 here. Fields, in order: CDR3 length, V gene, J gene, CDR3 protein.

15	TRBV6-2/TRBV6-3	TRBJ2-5	ASSGTSGGAPWETQY
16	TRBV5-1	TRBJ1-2	ASNLANPGQGARYGYT
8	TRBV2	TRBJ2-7	ASRHYEQY
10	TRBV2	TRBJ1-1	ASSSGSTEAF
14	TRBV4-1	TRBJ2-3	ASSQEGGAGTDTQY
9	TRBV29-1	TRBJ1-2	SVNRGAGYT
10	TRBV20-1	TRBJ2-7	SASRVGDEQY
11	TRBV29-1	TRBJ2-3	SVPTDSTDTQY
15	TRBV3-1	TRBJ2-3	ASSHQRSAGGTDTQY
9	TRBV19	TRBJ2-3	ASSTTDTQY
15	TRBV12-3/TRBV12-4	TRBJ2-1	ASSLGKDRGPYNEQF
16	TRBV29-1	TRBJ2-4	SVITPSSQQGPLNIQY
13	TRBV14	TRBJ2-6	ASSPTDSGANVLT
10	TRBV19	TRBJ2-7	ATATGPGEQY
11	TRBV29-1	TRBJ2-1	SVETWPYNEQF
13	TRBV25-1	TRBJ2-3	ASNECAGSTDTQY